This T cell receptor beta chain was sequenced in a study of blood T cell repertoires in COVID-19. Across the whole study: COVID-19 samples, acute and convalescent, were from the United States, Italy and Spain. Sample material is recorded as cDNA or gDNA derived from T cells, B-cell-depleted T cells, or PBMCs.

V was shortened by 4 bases and J by 1 base, with 13 bases between the two germline ends. Germline CDR1 is SGHAT and CDR2 is FQNNGV. This CDR3 comprises 15 residues. Study processing details: Amplification from reference gene primers served as the basis for estimated nucleated cell counts. The method was immunoSEQ multiplex PCR; TCRdb's version includes in-frame clones alone and lacks a portion of them. V and J calls plus clone size are reproduced from that table; the DNA served to infer D and trimming. The sample shows approximately 160,000 clones, 75% to 90% of them seen only once. The clonotype comes from a woman older than 75 with active or convalescent COVID-19. Sequencing input: peripheral blood. The chain uses TRBV11-2 and TRBJ1-1; D not certain. The CDR3: CASSSLRTSNTEAFF. The CDR3 region has the DNA TGTGCCAGCAGCTCTCTTCGGACTTCGAACACTGAAGCTTTCTTT.